Below, 30 T cell receptor beta chains from the same sample are listed, as sequenced in a study of control samples from healthy donors and cancer patients. Measured with immunoSEQ multiplex PCR; TCRdb has only the in-frame clones, and not every one. The repertoire includes about 92,000 clones, roughly 86% of them detected once, and over 7.5% sits in the top ten. The sample taken for sequencing was blood. Source of these receptors: a woman aged 55 to 70 in good health.

The chain carries TRBV6-6 and TRBJ1-3, with unresolved D. This CDR3 is 14 amino acids long. Between the trimmed V and J ends, which lost 0 bases and 4 bases, there was a span of 7 bases. Germline loops: CDR1 MNHNY, CDR2 SVGAGI (reference sequence). As DNA, the CDR3 is TGTGCCAGCAGTTACTCGACGGGGGGAAACACCATATATTTT. It yields the protein CASSYSTGGNTIYF.

The J gene is TRBJ2-7, the V gene TRBV10-3; 7 bases line up with TRBD2. Germline lookup yields CDR1 ENHRY and CDR2 SYGVKD. CDR3 length: 14 amino acids. J lost 0 bases, V lost 6 bases, and 5 bases had no gene match. As DNA, the CDR3 is TGTGCCATCAGATCTAGCGGAGCCTCCTACGAGCAGTACTTC. This encodes CAIRSSGASYEQYF.

This chain uses TRBV7-9 with TRBJ2-5; 14 bases are shared with TRBD2. The V segment lost 1 base and the J segment 4 bases; nucleotides outside the gene matches: 5. Germline V CDR1 and CDR2: SEHNR, FQNEAQ (reference sequence). The CDR3 sequence is 17 residues long. The CDR3 region is CASSLGQGLAGGETQYF. CDR3 nucleotide sequence: TGTGCCAGCAGCTTAGGCCAAGGACTAGCGGGAGGAGAGACCCAGTACTTC.

V usage is TRBV25-1 and J usage is TRBJ1-2, with D possibly being TRBD1 (6 bases). The germline V gene encodes CDR1 MGHDK and CDR2 SYGVNS. This CDR3 has 15 residues. Trimming shortened V by 4 bases and J by 6 bases, and 18 bases separated the two germline ends. The CDR3 protein is CASSVTGGPEDGYTF. CDR3 nucleotides: TGTGCCAGCAGTGTTACGGGGGGGCCTGAAGATGGCTACACCTTC.

CDR3 sequence (DNA): TGTGCCATCGGCCGAACGGGGGGCCTCAATGAGCAGTTCTTC. Residues: CAIGRTGGLNEQFF. The chain employs TRBV10-3 and TRBJ2-1, with TRBD2 as a possible D gene (7 bases). Trimming stripped 8 bases from V and 6 bases from J, with 17 bases between. Germline V lookup: CDR1 ENHRY, CDR2 SYGVKD. This CDR3 contains 14 residues.

The V call is TRBV28, the J call TRBJ1-2; no definite D call. The CDR3 is made up of 12 amino acids. CDR1 is MDHEN and CDR2 is SYDVKM in the germline V gene. Trimming shortened V by 8 bases and J by 8 bases, and 15 bases separated the two germline ends. The DNA of the CDR3 is TGTGCCAGCGCCGATAGACTCCGGGGCTACACCTTC. Its protein is CASADRLRGYTF.

The chain joins TRBV9 to TRBJ1-3, with no clear D. The germline V and J ends were trimmed by 0 bases and 0 bases, with 1 base remaining between them. From germline, CDR1 is SGDLS and CDR2 YYNGEE. The CDR3 has 13 amino acids. CDR3 sequence: CASSVDSGNTIYF. CDR3 in DNA: TGTGCCAGCAGCGTAGACTCTGGAAACACCATATATTTT.

The V and J genes are TRBV5-4 and TRBJ2-2, with 11 bases that match TRBD2. V lost 7 bases to trimming and J lost 2 bases; unmatched junction nucleotides: 4. This CDR3 region has 15 residues. The germline gives CDR1 SGHNT, CDR2 YYREEE (reference sequence). The CDR3, as DNA: TGTGCCAGCCGCCTAGCGGGGGGCAACACCGGGGAGCTGTTTTTT. It codes for CASRLAGGNTGELFF.

This chain joins TRBV5-6 and TRBJ2-3; a weak D match, TRBD1 (6 bases). The CDR3 runs to 14 residues. The germline gives CDR1 SGHDT, CDR2 YYEEEE. Trimming cost V 7 bases and J 0 bases, with 12 bases left between them. The CDR3: CASDETGSTDTQYF. The CDR3 coding sequence is TGTGCCAGCGACGAGACAGGCAGCACAGATACGCAGTATTTT.

The gene calls are TRBV7-2 and TRBJ1-1, with 7 bases that match TRBD1. CDR1 and CDR2 from the germline V gene are SGHTA and FQGNSA. The CDR3 runs to 15 residues. V dropped 1 base and J dropped 4; count of bases not matched to a gene: 6. CDR3 protein: CASSLDGTVGTEAFF. The CDR3 coding sequence is TGTGCCAGCAGCTTAGATGGGACAGTTGGCACTGAAGCTTTCTTT.

In its sample, this clone was seen once. The chain uses TRBV6-5 and TRBJ1-5; D unresolved. Per the germline V gene, CDR1 is MNHEY and CDR2 is SVGAGI. The CDR3 is 14 amino acids. V was shortened by 6 bases and J by 1 base, with 10 bases between the two germline ends. The chain's CDR3 is CASRLDGSNQPQHF. CDR3 bases: TGTGCCAGCAGACTCGACGGAAGCAATCAGCCCCAGCATTTT.

The chain has TRBV4-1 and TRBJ1-5; D uncertain. The CDR3 consists of 15 residues. With 1 base removed from V and 1 base from J, the gap between germline ends came to 8 bases. Germline V CDR1 and CDR2: MGHRA, YSYEKL. The CDR3 nucleotides read TGCGCCAGCAGCCAAGCCGGCCCGAGCAATCAGCCCCAGCATTTT. Translated: CASSQAGPSNQPQHF.

This clone was seen a handful of times. This chain uses TRBV18 with TRBJ1-4; 10 nucleotides line up with TRBD1. The J segment lost 7 bases and the V segment lost 5 bases, leaving 1 base of the junction unmatched. The germline V gene encodes CDR1 KGHSH and CDR2 LQKENI. The CDR3 extends over 13 amino acids. The CDR3 sequence is CASSDRGLEKLFF. The CDR3 DNA is TGTGCCAGCTCAGACAGGGGGCTTGAAAAACTGTTTTTT.

The CDR3 sequence is CASSHPGQGGTEAFF. CDR3 sequence (DNA): TGTGCCAGCAGCCACCCGGGACAGGGAGGGACTGAAGCTTTCTTT. The chain has TRBV4-2 and TRBJ1-1; 9 nucleotides match TRBD1. The CDR3 spans 15 residues. Germline V gene sequence: CDR1 LGHNA, CDR2 YNFKEQ. V was pared by 3 bases and J by 5 bases, with 7 bases of the junction left unmatched.

This sequence joins TRBV6-5 and TRBJ1-2; 7 bases map to TRBD1. CDR3 length: 14 residues. After removal of 6 bases from V and 6 bases from J, the junction contained 10 bases not matched to a gene. Looked up from germline, CDR1 is MNHEY and CDR2 is SVGAGI. The CDR3 sequence is CASRNTGVGDGYTF. CDR3 DNA: TGTGCCAGCAGAAACACAGGGGTGGGCGATGGCTACACCTTC.

This chain links TRBV29-1 with TRBJ1-1; D may be TRBD1 (5 bases). CDR1 SQVTM and CDR2 ANQGSEA come from the germline V gene. V shed 4 bases and J shed 5 bases, with 14 bases lying between them. This CDR3 is built from 13 residues. This CDR3 is CSVVGLGGTEAFF. CDR3 DNA: TGCAGCGTTGTAGGGTTGGGGGGTACTGAAGCTTTCTTT.

The DNA of the CDR3 is TGTGCCAGCAGTGGACAGACACGGGTTCTCTCTGGGGCCAACGTCCTGACTTTC. Amino acids: CASSGQTRVLSGANVLTF. This sequence joins TRBV6-1 and TRBJ2-6, with TRBD1 as a possible D gene (5 bases). Germline assignment: CDR1 MNHNS and CDR2 SASEGT. This CDR3 has 18 residues. Trimming took 4 bases from V and 0 from J, leaving 16 bases between them.

The chain recombines TRBV28 with TRBJ1-4, with D hard to call. V lost 2 bases, J lost 6 bases, and 16 bases lay in between. Germline CDR1 MDHEN, CDR2 SYDVKM. CDR3 length: 16 residues. The DNA for the CDR3 is TGTGCCAGCAGTTTAGATTATGGGATGGTGGATGAAAAACTGTTTTTT. Translation: CASSLDYGMVDEKLFF.

V is TRBV28 and J is TRBJ1-5, with D unclear. V was cut by 5 bases and J by 4 bases, with 9 bases left in between. CDR3 length: 13 residues. Germline loops: CDR1 MDHEN, CDR2 SYDVKM. The CDR3 DNA follows: TGTGCCAGCAGTGGCCCCGGTAATCAGCCCCAGCATTTT. Its translation is CASSGPGNQPQHF.

The rearrangement links TRBV11-2 to TRBJ1-2, with TRBD1 matching over 7 bases. This CDR3 is 14 amino acids long. The germline V gene encodes CDR1 SGHAT and CDR2 FQNNGV. The ends lost 1 base at V and 5 bases at J; junction bases unmatched: 4. This CDR3 reads CASSLVPTGYGYTF. In nucleotides, the CDR3 is TGTGCCAGCAGCTTAGTTCCGACAGGGTATGGCTACACCTTC.

The chain recombines TRBV4-2 with TRBJ2-3, with D uncertain. There are 15 residues in the CDR3. Trimming stripped 5 bases from V and 0 bases from J, with 12 bases between. Germline values: CDR1 LGHNA, CDR2 YNFKEQ. This CDR3 reads CASSARGGSTDTQYF. The CDR3 DNA reads TGTGCCAGCAGCGCACGTGGCGGAAGCACAGATACGCAGTATTTT.

This chain connects TRBV7-9 to TRBJ1-4; D unresolved. V was shortened by 0 bases and J by 8 bases, with 13 bases between the two germline ends. The CDR3 totals 15 residues. Germline loops: CDR1 SEHNR, CDR2 FQNEAQ (reference sequence). The CDR3 sequence: CASSLAEGVKEKLFF. CDR3 DNA: TGTGCCAGCAGCTTAGCGGAGGGCGTTAAGGAAAAACTGTTTTTT.

This clone was seen a handful of times. This chain links TRBV10-3 with TRBJ2-5, with 7 nucleotides matching TRBD2. Trimming at V came to 3 bases and at J to 5 bases, leaving 0 bases not matched to a gene. In germline, CDR1 is ENHRY, CDR2 SYGVKD. This CDR3 has 12 residues. The CDR3 DNA reads as TGTGCCATCAGTGATAGCGGGGAGACCCAGTACTTC. Translating gives CAISDSGETQYF.

In this sample, this clone is medium-sized. The chain recombines TRBV27 with TRBJ1-2; D possibly corresponds to TRBD1 (6 bases). Germline loops: CDR1 MNHEY, CDR2 SMNVEV (reference sequence). Trimming stripped 6 bases from V and 7 bases from J, with 12 bases between. The CDR3 has 12 residues. The CDR3 sequence is CASSTRDTGYTF. The CDR3 DNA reads as TGTGCCAGCAGCACCCGGGACACTGGCTACACCTTC.

The rearrangement uses TRBV28 and TRBJ1-5, with unresolved D. The V gene's germline CDR1 is MDHEN and CDR2 SYDVKM. Trimming took off 6 bases at V and 4 bases at J, with 10 bases between the two ends. The CDR3 spans 13 residues. CDR3 sequence reads: CASRSDGNQPQHF. CDR3 DNA sequence: TGTGCCAGCAGATCAGACGGGAATCAGCCCCAGCATTTT.

This clone is a singleton in its sample. V gene TRBV4-1 combines with J gene TRBJ1-1, with D perhaps matching TRBD1 (5 bases). The length of the CDR3 is 14 residues. CDR1 is MGHRA, CDR2 YSYEKL, per germline. V was clipped by 1 base and J by 3 bases, with 9 bases between them. DNA for the CDR3: TGCGCCAGCAGCCAAGTCGGGGCGGACACTGAAGCTTTCTTT. This sequence encodes CASSQVGADTEAFF.

The J gene is TRBJ2-3, the V gene TRBV5-1; no reliable D call. The V gene lost 0 bases and the J gene lost 9 bases, with 5 bases spanning the gap. CDR1 is SGHRS, CDR2 YFSETQ, per germline. This CDR3 spans 11 amino acids. This CDR3 is CASSLVETQYF. DNA for the CDR3: TGCGCCAGCAGCTTGGTGGAAACGCAGTATTTT.

This rearrangement joins TRBV11-2 to TRBJ2-2; D is unresolved. The CDR3 length is 14 residues. The V and J ends lost 2 bases and 7 bases respectively, with 11 bases between them. Germline CDR1 and CDR2: SGHAT and FQNNGV. CDR3 sequence reads: CASSLLSISGELFF. CDR3 DNA sequence: TGTGCCAGCAGCTTACTGTCCATAAGCGGGGAGCTGTTTTTT. The variable domain in full, with the rest retrieved from reference TRBV11-2 and TRBJ2-2, is EAGVAQSPRYKIIEKRQSVAFWCNPISGHATLYWYQQILGQGPKLLIQFQNNGVVDDSQLPKDRFSAERLKGVDSTLKIQPAKLEDSAVYLCASSLLSISGELFFGEGSRLTVL.

This rearrangement joins TRBV10-2 to TRBJ1-1, with D possibly being TRBD1 (5 bases). V dropped 6 bases and J dropped 5 bases, with 16 bases sitting between them. This CDR3 spans 14 amino acids. CDR1 is WSHSY, CDR2 SAAADI, per germline. CDR3 DNA sequence: TGCGCCAGCAGCGAGGGACTCACGGGGACTGAAGCTTTCTTT. It specifies CASSEGLTGTEAFF.

The V and J genes are TRBV20-1 and TRBJ1-5; perhaps TRBD1 as D (5 bases). Germline V gene data show CDR1 as DFQATT and CDR2 as SNEGSKA (reference sequence). Trimming removed 3 bases at V and 5 bases at J, with 11 bases between. This CDR3 contains 13 residues. Written as DNA, the CDR3 is TGCAGTGCTAGTGACACAGGTTATCAGCCCCAGCATTTT. Its translation is CSASDTGYQPQHF.